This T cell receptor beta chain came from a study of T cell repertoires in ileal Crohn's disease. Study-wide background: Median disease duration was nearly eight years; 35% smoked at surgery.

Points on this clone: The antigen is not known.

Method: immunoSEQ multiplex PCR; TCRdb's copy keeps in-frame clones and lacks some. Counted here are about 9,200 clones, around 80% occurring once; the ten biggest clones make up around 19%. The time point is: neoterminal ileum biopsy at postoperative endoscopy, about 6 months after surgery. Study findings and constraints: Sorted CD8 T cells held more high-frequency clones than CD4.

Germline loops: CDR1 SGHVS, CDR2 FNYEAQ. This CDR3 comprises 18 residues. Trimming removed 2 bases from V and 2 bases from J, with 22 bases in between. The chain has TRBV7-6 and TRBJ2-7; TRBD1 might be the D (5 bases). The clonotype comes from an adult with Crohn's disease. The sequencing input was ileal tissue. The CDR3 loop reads CASSLHAVTGKVAYEQYF. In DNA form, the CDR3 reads TGTGCCAGCAGCTTACACGCTGTAACAGGAAAAGTTGCCTACGAGCAGTACTTC.